This T cell receptor (beta chain) was found in a study of cytomegalovirus exposure and HLA in healthy donors. Trimming took 7 bases from V and 2 from J; bases not matched to a gene: 12. The CDR3 runs to 17 residues. Germline CDR1 SGHTA, CDR2 FQGNSA. Primers for the PCR totalled 60 Vbeta and 13 Jbeta. TCRdb's table, derived via immunoSEQ multiplex PCR, lists solely in-frame clones and lacks some. Found here are 100,000 to 150,000 clones, roughly 80% of them singletons; the top ten hold 5.5% to 8%. In its sample, this clone was seen once. Input material: PBMCs. The chain couples TRBV7-2 to TRBJ2-7, with TRBD2 identical over 12 bases. The receptor was derived from a male donor in good health and CMV-seronegative. Here the CDR3 reads CASNNPGTSGLPYEQYF. DNA of the CDR3: TGTGCCAGCAACAACCCCGGGACTAGCGGGTTACCCTACGAGCAGTACTTC.